Listed here is a single T cell receptor (beta chain). The record originates from a study of response to subunit inactivated influenza vaccine. TCRdb independently ran MiXCR on the RT-PCR reads; one entry per CDR3 protein. This repertoire shows 450,000 to 600,000 distinct CDR3 sequences, roughly 7.6% found once; its top ten account for about 12%. V trimming: 5 bases; J trimming: 4 bases; junction bases outside the gene matches: 11. The CDR3 sequence is 18 residues long. The rearrangement uses TRBV12-3 or TRBV12-4 and TRBJ2-2; 12 bases agree with TRBD2. The receptor's source is a man in his fifties or sixties who received an inactivated influenza vaccine. The sequencing here drew on PBMCs from blood, taken less than 30 months after vaccination. The CDR3 protein is CASSPSPTSGGPTGELFF. CDR3 nucleotide sequence: TGTGCCAGCAGTCCGTCCCCGACTAGCGGGGGACCCACCGGGGAGCTGTTTTTT.